This T cell receptor (beta chain) was found in a study of T cell changes during pregnancy in multiple sclerosis. The assay was immunoSEQ multiplex PCR, and TCRdb's table has in-frame clones only and misses some. Among roughly 40,000 clones listed, 85% to 95% were seen once. V dropped 5 bases and J dropped 3; count of bases not matched to a gene: 10. From germline, CDR1 is LNHDA and CDR2 SQIVND (reference sequence). The CDR3 is 18 residues long. Sequenced here: CD4+ T cells from peripheral blood mononuclear cells, sampled in the second trimester of pregnancy. The clonotype originates from a female donor with multiple sclerosis, enrolled in a pregnancy study. The gene calls are TRBV19 and TRBJ2-2, with 12 bases that match TRBD2. The CDR3 reads CASSFLSSGRAYTGELFF. The CDR3 nucleotides are TGTGCCAGTAGTTTTCTTTCTAGCGGGAGGGCGTACACCGGGGAGCTGTTTTTT.